This note documents a single TCR beta chain sequence. No cognate antigen has been identified for it. The sample holds no much larger clone one base away, and base qualities are not on file. From a lookup of the germline V gene (reference sequence), CDR1 and CDR2 are GTSNPN and SVGIG. The CDR3 runs 16 amino acids, cysteine and phenylalanine included. Just the 48-base CDR3 DNA is kept, in frame starting at base 1. Here V drops 4 bases and J drops 3 bases, and the junction holds 13 bases not matched to any gene. From each donor, a single peripheral blood sample of around 120 mL on average was drawn into heparinised tubes. Using a panel that included CD45RO, CCR7, CD25, CD127, CD95 and CD27, naive, central memory, regulatory and stem cell-like memory CD4+ T cells were sorted on a BD FACSAria II. All sorted populations exceeded 95% purity. PBMCs were isolated immediately by Lymphoprep density gradient centrifugation and stained directly without culture. So that batch effects would be minimized, each experiment stained and sorted samples in pairs, pairing one healthy donor with one patient.

The record originates from a study of beta chain features in type 1 diabetes (dated by TCRdb to the late 2010s). Broadly, across the study: No differences in mean age, gender distribution, total cell number or subset yield were found between patients and healthy donors. A total of 90 million to 130 million sorted cells were examined across all samples, and a strong correlation was observed between cell number per subset and RNA yield. In the study, recently diagnosed type 1 diabetes patients and matched healthy donors were compared on the TCRB repertoires of their sorted circulating CD4+ T cell subsets. Regulatory and stem cell-like memory subsets were isolated from only 8 patients and roughly 8 healthy donors, whereas naive and central memory subsets came from all 30 or so donors.

Results and caveats for the whole study, not just this receptor: Only small numbers of individuals were included in the HLA sub-analyses, which left unresolved whether HLA type had any influence on TCRB rearrangement. Naive, central memory and regulatory TCRB repertoires appeared more similar among patients than among healthy donors. Sequencing cDNA rather than genomic DNA could over-represent highly expressing activated cells, although activation and CD3 levels did not differ between groups. PCR might favor shorter templates, but patient and control samples were amplified and corrected together, so any skew would affect both groups equally. Type 1 diabetes patients showed a moderate but significant shortening of TCRB CDR3 length in all four CD4+ subsets. At VDJ recombination sites, type 1 diabetes patients had fewer insertions and more deleted nucleotides, which implies abnormalities in thymic rearrangement.

The entire amount of isolated RNA was reverse transcribed using the High Capacity cDNA Reverse Transcription Kit, so the sequenced TCRB transcripts were expressed ones. Deep immunoSEQ sequencing was applied to naive, central memory and regulatory T cell samples, giving an average of around 3.4 million total reads per sample. Sorted cells were lysed in RLT buffer, and RNA was extracted using DNase-treated RNeasy Micro or Mini kits according to cell number. Each cell subset was processed separately to prevent cross-contamination, with patient and healthy donor samples processed together. TCRB sequences were amplified from cDNA with the immunoSEQ multiplex PCR, producing 87-bp fragments spanning the CDR3 region. Sequencing of the amplicons was done on the Illumina HiSeq platform. Per the authors' processing: PCR bias was corrected computationally using synthetic template baselines, and reads within Hamming distance 2 were collapsed, with unmergeable singletons discarded. By aligning reads against IMGT, V, D and J genes, CDR3 length, and insertions or deletions at six rearrangement sites were assigned. Within each subset, clonotype counts were normalized to sorted cell number, after which true diversity and Gini coefficients were computed with the tcR R package. The overlap coefficient, calculated on TCRB nucleotide sequences, was used to quantify repertoire sharing. Out-of-frame TCRB sequences from naive cells were analyzed as a proxy for the pre-selection repertoire. Held by TCRdb, this immuneACCESS table contains in-frame sequences only and omits some clones. Under half of the omission traces to an unresolved V gene where checked; the cause of the rest is unknown. V, J and clone size were drawn from that table, and D and trimming were deduced from the DNA. This sample gives roughly 500,000 clones in total; about 30% of them show up just once. The top ten constitute 0.05% to 0.065% of the sample.

The specimen was naive CD4+ T cells from blood. Reading the label with the study, this specimen's cell subset or site is: true naive CD4+ T cells. This receptor was identified in a man in his late teens or twenties in good health. The sequence is built from TRBV30 and TRBJ2-7; the junction holds 9 bases that match TRBD2. The CDR3 has the sequence CAWNSAGGPVSYEQYF. The DNA reads as follows: TGTGCCTGGAACTCGGCGGGAGGGCCCGTAAGCTACGAGCAGTACTTC.